The 14 T cell receptor beta chains in this list originate from one sample, sequenced in a study of spatial heterogeneity in lung cancer. Study-wide results and limits: One measure, the expanded intratumoral alpha and beta TCR count, tracked tumor mutation counts.

From the 5' RACE reads, TCRdb called clonotypes with MiXCR, one entry per CDR3 protein. Here the sample spans thousands of distinct CDR3 sequences, roughly 6.5% being singletons. Their antigens remain unidentified. Noted time point: sample taken at primary tumor resection. Here the sequenced sample was lung tumor tissue, taken at surgery. The receptors were sampled from a female donor with early-stage non-small cell lung cancer.

Sample share makes this clonotype medium-sized (0.01 to 0.1%). This beta chain was picked up by a library intended for alpha chains and is off target, so its count carries little meaning. The rearrangement uses TRBV5-1 and TRBJ2-1; D possibly corresponds to TRBD1 (6 bases). The CDR3 consists of 15 residues. Trimming removed 1 base at V and 2 bases at J, with 10 bases between. Germline CDR1 reads SGHRS; CDR2 reads YFSETQ. The DNA of the CDR3 is TGCGCCAGCAGCTTGTATGAGGGGGCCTACAATGAGCAGTTCTTC. Amino acids: CASSLYEGAYNEQFF.

This clonotype has ten or more counts. Since it is a stray read in a library aimed at alpha chains, this beta chain has a size that is not meaningful. The rearrangement links TRBV29-1 to TRBJ1-2, with a tentative D call TRBD1 (5 bases). CDR1 and CDR2 from the germline V gene are SQVTM and ANQGSEA. Trimming took off 4 bases at V and 3 bases at J, with 12 bases between the two ends. The CDR3 is made up of 13 amino acids. The CDR3 nucleotides are TGCAGCGTTGTGGGCAGGGTCGACTATGGCTACACCTTC. It encodes CSVVGRVDYGYTF.

This clonotype was detected many times. Little can be read into the size of this beta chain, an off-target read in a library designed for alpha chains. V and J are TRBV28 and TRBJ1-1; 7 nucleotides agree with TRBD1. The J segment lost 5 bases and the V segment lost 6 bases, leaving 3 bases of the junction unmatched. The CDR3 is 12 residues long. Germline-derived CDR1 and CDR2 are MDHEN and SYDVKM. As DNA, the CDR3 is TGTGCCAGCAGCCAGACAGGGACTGAAGCTTTCTTT. Its translation: CASSQTGTEAFF.

This clonotype was picked up many times. This beta chain is off target for a library built for alpha chains, so its abundance means little. The J gene is TRBJ1-1, the V gene TRBV29-1; D is unresolved. Trimming cost V 4 bases and J 1 base, with 7 bases left between them. This CDR3 region has 12 residues. Germline V gene sequence: CDR1 SQVTM, CDR2 ANQGSEA. Here the CDR3 reads CSVVRENTEAFF. CDR3 nucleotides: TGCAGCGTTGTCAGAGAGAACACTGAAGCTTTCTTT.

This clonotype is medium-sized. As an off-target read in a library built for alpha chains, this beta chain has a frequency of little significance. This chain joins TRBV20-1 and TRBJ1-5; possibly TRBD1 for D (6 bases). Trimming removed 2 bases from V and 3 bases from J, with 8 bases in between. Germline assignment: CDR1 DFQATT and CDR2 SNEGSKA (reference sequence). CDR3 size: 13 residues. The CDR3: CSARRQDNQPQHF. The CDR3, as DNA: TGCAGTGCTAGACGACAGGACAATCAGCCCCAGCATTTT.

With respect to this clonotype: This beta chain slipped into a library made for alpha chains as a stray read, so its size is not meaningful. This chain links TRBV5-6 with TRBJ2-1; 10 bases fit TRBD2. CDR3 length: 15 amino acids. J lost 7 bases, V lost 7 bases, and 11 bases had no gene match. Germline CDR1 is SGHDT and CDR2 is YYEEEE. CDR3 amino acids: CASASAGGPINEQFF. In DNA form, the CDR3 reads TGTGCCAGCGCCTCAGCGGGAGGGCCCATAAATGAGCAGTTCTTC.

At least ten counts were recorded for this clonotype. Because the library targeted alpha chains, this beta chain is an off-target read whose size means little. The J gene is TRBJ1-6, the V gene TRBV5-1, with no clear D. CDR3 length equals 15 residues. V was clipped by 2 bases and J by 5 bases, with 11 bases between them. In germline, CDR1 is SGHRS, CDR2 YFSETQ. The CDR3 is CASSFLAGDNSPLHF. DNA of the CDR3: TGCGCCAGCAGCTTTTTGGCAGGAGATAATTCACCCCTCCACTTT.

This clonotype showed up many times. This beta chain is an unintended read in a library built for alpha chains; its size means little. J is TRBJ2-7 and V is TRBV27; 8 nucleotides agree with TRBD1. Germline CDR1 is MNHEY and CDR2 is SMNVEV (reference sequence). CDR3 length: 13 amino acids. The V segment lost 9 bases and the J segment 4 bases; nucleotides outside the gene matches: 8. The CDR3 sequence: CASSPTGEYEQYF. The CDR3 DNA reads TGTGCCAGTAGCCCGACAGGGGAATACGAGCAGTACTTC.

This clonotype is classed as medium-sized (0.01 to 0.1%). A library prepared for alpha chains yielded this beta chain as an off-target read; its size is of little meaning. The chain links TRBV27 to TRBJ2-1, with unresolved D. The CDR3 extends over 12 amino acids. Germline V gives CDR1 MNHEY, CDR2 SMNVEV (reference sequence). The V end lost 3 bases, the J end lost 10 bases, and 10 bases lay between the germline ends. The CDR3, as DNA: TGTGCCAGCAGTTTTGGAAGAAGGGAGCAGTTCTTC. This sequence encodes CASSFGRREQFF.

This clonotype has only a few counts. A library prepared for alpha chains yielded this beta chain as an off-target read; its size is of little meaning. CDR3 sequence: CSHIRYDEQFF. In DNA, the CDR3 is TGCAGCCACATTCGGTATGATGAGCAGTTCTTC. The chain combines TRBV29-1 with TRBJ2-1; D is uncertain. The V gene's germline CDR1 is SQVTM and CDR2 ANQGSEA. The CDR3 has 11 amino acids. V shed 8 bases and J shed 8 bases, with 13 bases lying between them.

This clonotype appeared many times. This beta chain is an unintended read in a library built for alpha chains; its size means little. The chain has TRBV5-1 and TRBJ2-5, with D unclear. Germline V gene data show CDR1 as SGHRS and CDR2 as YFSETQ. V gave up 0 bases and J gave up 5 bases, with 5 bases separating them. CDR3 length: 12 residues. The CDR3 region is CASSLDAETQYF. DNA for the CDR3: TGCGCCAGCAGCTTGGACGCGGAGACCCAGTACTTC.

This clonotype rates as medium-sized (0.01 to 0.1%). This beta chain slipped into a library made for alpha chains as a stray read, so its size is not meaningful. The rearrangement joins TRBV7-9 to TRBJ2-5; D not certain. There are 12 residues in the CDR3. Germline V gene lookup returns CDR1 SEHNR and CDR2 FQNEAQ (reference sequence). The germline V and J ends were trimmed by 4 bases and 5 bases, with 8 bases remaining between them. CDR3 DNA: TGTGCCAGCAGCTGGCTATTTGAGACCCAGTACTTC. Amino acids: CASSWLFETQYF.

This clonotype is categorized as medium-sized. Relative to the germline gene, one junction end is altered; a read error may explain this. This beta chain is an off-target read within a library intended for alpha chains, so its frequency means little. The chain employs TRBV6-5 and TRBJ1-1, with 10 bases fitting TRBD1. CDR3 size: 13 residues. The germline V gene encodes CDR1 MNHEY and CDR2 SVGAGI. The CDR3, as DNA: TGTGCCAGCAGTTACTCATACATGGGACAGGGGACTTTT. Translated, it gives CASSYSYMGQGTF.

This clonotype was seen at least ten times. This beta chain represents an off-target read in a library built for alpha chains; its size is of limited meaning. The rearrangement uses TRBV7-2 and TRBJ2-1, with 8 bases identical to TRBD2. Germline CDR1 reads SGHTA; CDR2 reads FQGNSA. J gave up 6 bases and V 2 bases, and 3 bases lay outside the gene matches. This CDR3 has 14 amino acids. CDR3: CASSLTGTSNEQFF. CDR3 sequence (DNA): TGTGCCAGCAGCTTAACCGGGACTAGCAATGAGCAGTTCTTC. Full variable domain (rest looked up from reference TRBV7-2 and TRBJ2-1): GAGVSQSPSNKVTEKGKDVELRCDPISGHTALYWYRQSLGQGLEFLIYFQGNSAPDKSGLPSDRFSAERTGGSVSTLTIQRTQQEDSAVYLCASSLTGTSNEQFFGPGTRLTVL.